This passage covers 8 T cell receptor beta chains from one sample sequenced in a study of cytomegalovirus exposure and HLA in healthy donors. Use of 60 Vbeta and 13 Jbeta primers characterized the PCR. The repertoire was sequenced with immunoSEQ multiplex PCR; TCRdb's copy has only in-frame clones and lacks some. Counted here are 150,000 to 200,000 clones, roughly four fifths occurring once; the ten biggest clones make up 1.5% to 2%. The sample taken for sequencing was PBMCs. The receptors come from a man younger than 35 in good health and CMV-seronegative.

This clone was picked up a small number of times. The chain joins TRBV2 to TRBJ2-1; no definite D call. Germline CDR1 is SNHLY and CDR2 is FYNNEI. Between the trimmed V and J ends, which lost 5 bases and 7 bases, there was a span of 18 bases. The CDR3 totals 15 residues. The DNA for the CDR3 is TGTGCCAGCAGTAACACACAGAACGCCGCGAATGAGCAGTTCTTC. Translating it yields CASSNTQNAANEQFF.

The rearrangement links TRBV19 to TRBJ2-2; 8 bases fit TRBD1. J gave up 3 bases and V 7 bases, and 4 bases lay outside the gene matches. The CDR3 sequence is 14 residues long. Per germline, CDR1 LNHDA and CDR2 SQIVND (reference sequence). This CDR3 reads CASTPRGHTGELFF. CDR3 bases: TGTGCCAGTACCCCCAGGGGGCACACCGGGGAGCTGTTTTTT. Combining the CDR3 with reference TRBV19 and TRBJ2-2 gives the whole variable domain DGGITQSPKYLFRKEGQNVTLSCEQNLNHDAMYWYRQDPGQGLRLIYYSQIVNDFQKGDIAEGYSVSREKKESFPLTVTSAQKNPTAFYLCASTPRGHTGELFFGEGSRLTVL.

The rearrangement joins TRBV5-4 to TRBJ2-1, with TRBD1 identical over 7 bases. This CDR3 region has 14 residues. Germline V lookup: CDR1 SGHNT, CDR2 YYREEE (reference sequence). V was clipped by 0 bases and J by 8 bases; unmatched bases: 5. CDR3 DNA: TGTGCCAGCAGCTTGGCGGCAGGGGGTGATGAGCAGTTCTTC. It is translated as CASSLAAGGDEQFF.

The CDR3 loop is CASSLDLVGVGEAGYTF. DNA of the CDR3: TGTGCCAGCAGCTTAGATTTAGTCGGTGTAGGGGAGGCTGGCTACACCTTC. The gene calls are TRBV11-2 and TRBJ1-2, with TRBD1 as a possible D gene (5 bases). Germline values: CDR1 SGHAT, CDR2 FQNNGV. Trimming shortened V by 0 bases and J by 7 bases, and 21 bases separated the two germline ends. The CDR3 consists of 17 residues.

This chain joins TRBV2 and TRBJ2-7; D gene ambiguous. CDR1 is SNHLY, CDR2 FYNNEI, per germline. The V and J ends lost 3 bases and 2 bases respectively, with 14 bases between them. The CDR3 has 15 residues. Here the CDR3 DNA reads TGTGCCAGCAGTGAGTTTTTCGAGCGCGCCTACGAGCAGTACTTC. Amino acid sequence: CASSEFFERAYEQYF.

CDR3 nucleotides: TGTGCCAGCGGCTATCTAGGGGGGGGTGGCAATCAGCCCCAGCATTTT. Residues: CASGYLGGGGNQPQHF. V usage is TRBV7-2 and J usage is TRBJ1-5; the D gene is possibly TRBD1 (6 bases). This CDR3 has 16 residues. In germline, CDR1 is SGHTA, CDR2 FQGNSA. Trimming pared 8 bases from V and 2 bases from J, leaving 19 bases between.

As for this clone: The germline gene is not matched at one end of the junction; a read error may be the cause. The chain has TRBV19 and TRBJ1-4, with TRBD1 as a possible D gene (6 bases). Germline CDR1 and CDR2: LNHDA and SQIVND (reference sequence). This CDR3 region has 14 residues. CDR3 DNA sequence: TGTGCCAGTAGTATAGACAGGGGCGTTGAAAAACTGTCTTTT. This gives the protein CASSIDRGVEKLSF.

The rearrangement joins TRBV5-6 to TRBJ2-5, with 8 positions matching TRBD2. CDR3 length equals 17 residues. V lost 4 bases to trimming and J lost 2 bases; unmatched junction nucleotides: 13. Germline-derived CDR1 and CDR2 are SGHDT and YYEEEE. The CDR3 DNA follows: TGTGCCAGCAGCCCCGGACTAGCACGCGGTCCTCAAGAGACCCAGTACTTC. This translates into CASSPGLARGPQETQYF. The full variable domain, its missing parts supplied by reference TRBV5-6 and TRBJ2-5, is DAGVTQSPTHLIKTRGQQVTLRCSPKSGHDTVSWYQQALGQGPQFIFQYYEEEERQRGNFPDRFSGHQFPNYSSELNVNALLLGDSALYLCASSPGLARGPQETQYFGPGTRLLVL.